This TCR beta chain was sequenced in a study of blood T cell repertoires in COVID-19. About the research overall: Spain, Italy and the United States supplied samples that represented acute and convalescent COVID-19.

The germline CDR1 and CDR2 sequences are KGHSH and LQKENI. The ends lost 1 base at V and 3 bases at J; junction bases unmatched: 6. CDR3 length: 17 residues. Participant-given clinical history determined each cohort assignment. Profiling relied on immunoSEQ multiplex PCR, and the TCRdb table lists in-frame clones only, not all of them. Here the sample spans more than 200,000 clones, around 86% being singletons. The source material was PBMCs or T cells enriched from blood (not recorded which). The chain links TRBV18 to TRBJ2-1, with TRBD2 identical over 10 bases. The receptor was derived from a man aged 25 to 45 in a cohort exposed to, infected with or recovered from COVID-19 (not recorded which). In nucleotides, the CDR3 is TGTGCCAGCTCACCACTGCGAGGGACTAGCGTCTACAATGAGCAGTTCTTC. Its translation is CASSPLRGTSVYNEQFF.